This entry lists 25 T cell receptor beta chains sequenced from one sample in a study of blood T cell repertoires in COVID-19. The table came from immunoSEQ multiplex PCR; TCRdb's copy has only in-frame clones and leaves some out. The top ten hold around 3.5% of the sample, which has 200,000 or so clones, just over 85% seen once. Material: PBMCs or T cells enriched from blood (not recorded which). All receptors derive from a woman aged 40 to 50 with acute COVID-19.

The CDR3 DNA sequence: TGTGCCAGCTCACCTCAAGACACCTCCCAGCCCCAGCATTTT. It specifies CASSPQDTSQPQHF. The chain employs TRBV18 and TRBJ1-5; D gene ambiguous. Germline V lookup: CDR1 KGHSH, CDR2 LQKENI. Trimming took 3 bases from V and 7 from J, leaving 13 bases between them. The CDR3 runs 14 residues.

The V and J genes are TRBV6-5 and TRBJ1-2, with D perhaps TRBD1 (6 bases). The CDR3 is 16 residues long. Germline V gene sequence: CDR1 MNHEY, CDR2 SVGAGI. Trimming removed 1 base at V and 8 bases at J, with 20 bases between. CDR3 coding DNA: TGTGCCAGCAGTTACTTTGTTGTAGGGGGAGATAGGGGCTACACCTTC. Its protein product is CASSYFVVGGDRGYTF.

This sequence joins TRBV13 and TRBJ1-1, with D possibly being TRBD1 (6 bases). The CDR3 contains 16 residues. CDR1 and CDR2 from the germline V gene are PRHDT and FYEKMQ (reference sequence). Trimming took off 5 bases at V and 7 bases at J, with 23 bases between the two ends. The CDR3 bases are TGTGCCAGCAGCCCCCATTTACAGGGTTTGAATGGTGAAGCTTTCTTT. Translating gives CASSPHLQGLNGEAFF.

The rearrangement links TRBV27 to TRBJ1-1; 7 bases match TRBD1. The CDR3 totals 20 residues. V was clipped by 5 bases and J by 4 bases; unmatched bases: 25. Germline V CDR1 and CDR2: MNHEY, SMNVEV (reference sequence). The CDR3 is CASSPDEFRSPTGKRTEAFF. Written as DNA, the CDR3 is TGTGCCAGCAGTCCAGACGAGTTTAGGTCCCCGACAGGGAAACGCACTGAAGCTTTCTTT.

The genes are TRBV19 and TRBJ1-1; D possibly corresponds to TRBD1 (6 bases). Per germline, CDR1 LNHDA and CDR2 SQIVND (reference sequence). The CDR3 is made up of 13 amino acids. Trimming took 7 bases from V and 6 from J, leaving 15 bases between them. The CDR3, as DNA: TGTGCCAGTAAGCCACAGGGAAAGGCTGAAGCTTTCTTT. As protein: CASKPQGKAEAFF.

V is TRBV7-2 and J is TRBJ1-2, with D hard to call. Germline CDR1 SGHTA, CDR2 FQGNSA. V was clipped by 5 bases and J by 4 bases, with 11 bases between them. The CDR3 has 13 amino acids. CDR3 protein: CASSNRSRYGYTF. In nucleotides, the CDR3 is TGTGCCAGCAGCAATCGGTCCCGCTATGGCTACACCTTC.

The genes are TRBV27 and TRBJ1-1; D ambiguous. In germline, CDR1 is MNHEY, CDR2 SMNVEV (reference sequence). V lost 6 bases to trimming and J lost 0 bases, with 11 bases between them. This CDR3 comprises 14 residues. The CDR3 DNA follows: TGTGCCAGCAGCACCAGGCCCGTGAACACTGAAGCTTTCTTT. The encoded protein is CASSTRPVNTEAFF.

This chain joins TRBV19 and TRBJ1-6, with 8 nucleotides matching TRBD1. This CDR3 has 15 amino acids. Germline V lookup: CDR1 LNHDA, CDR2 SQIVND (reference sequence). V trimming: 6 bases; J trimming: 1 base; junction bases outside the gene matches: 2. The CDR3 nucleotides read TGTGCCAGTAGCCGGACAGGGTCCTATAATTCACCCCTCCACTTT. It codes for CASSRTGSYNSPLHF.

This sequence joins TRBV24-1 and TRBJ2-2, with D possibly TRBD1 on 6 matching bases. Germline assignment: CDR1 KGHDR and CDR2 SFDVKD. This CDR3 is 14 amino acids long. Trimming removed 4 bases at V and 6 bases at J, with 11 bases between. The CDR3 spells CATSENRVPGELFF. The CDR3 DNA sequence: TGTGCCACCAGTGAAAACAGGGTACCCGGGGAGCTGTTTTTT.

The chain carries TRBV24-1 and TRBJ1-5, with D perhaps TRBD1 (6 bases). The CDR3 consists of 15 residues. Germline V gives CDR1 KGHDR, CDR2 SFDVKD. V was clipped by 4 bases and J by 3 bases, with 12 bases between them. For the CDR3, the DNA is TGTGCCACCAGTGACCGTACAGGGCCCAATCAGCCCCAGCATTTT. Translation: CATSDRTGPNQPQHF.

The gene calls are TRBV11-3 and TRBJ2-2, with D tentatively TRBD2 (6 bases). The CDR3 extends over 14 amino acids. V was trimmed by 4 bases and J by 4 bases, leaving 10 bases between them. CDR1 and CDR2 from the germline V gene are SGHNT and YENEEA. Here the CDR3 reads CASSSRRGTGELFF. DNA of the CDR3: TGTGCCAGCAGCTCCAGGAGGGGCACCGGGGAGCTGTTTTTT.

The chain carries TRBV24-1 and TRBJ2-1; 13 bases align to TRBD2. The germline gives CDR1 KGHDR, CDR2 SFDVKD. The CDR3 runs to 17 residues. J gave up 6 bases and V 8 bases, and 12 bases lay outside the gene matches. In DNA, the CDR3 is TGTGCCACCACCCCGACTAGCGGGGGGCTCCTATGCAATGAGCAGTTCTTC. It specifies CATTPTSGGLLCNEQFF.

V and J are TRBV27 and TRBJ1-2, with D possibly being TRBD1 (5 bases). CDR1 is MNHEY, CDR2 SMNVEV, per germline (reference sequence). This CDR3 spans 20 amino acids. V dropped 2 bases and J dropped 4 bases, with 29 bases sitting between them. The CDR3 DNA is TGTGCCAGCAGTTTAAACCCGGGGACTCCAGGAGGGCGCCTTGGCTATGGCTACACCTTC. Translating gives CASSLNPGTPGGRLGYGYTF.

V and J are TRBV5-1 and TRBJ2-7; TRBD2 matches at 7 bases. The CDR3 extends over 16 amino acids. V was pared by 0 bases and J by 2 bases, with 8 bases of the junction left unmatched. CDR1 and CDR2 from the germline V gene are SGHRS and YFSETQ. The CDR3 region is CASSLVPSGLTYEQYF. The DNA for the CDR3 is TGCGCCAGCAGCTTGGTACCTAGCGGTTTAACCTACGAGCAGTACTTC.

As DNA, the CDR3 is TGTGCCAGCAGCTTGGACGGCAGAGCGAATGAAAAACTGTTTTTT. It translates to CASSLDGRANEKLFF. The rearrangement joins TRBV5-8 to TRBJ1-4; D is unclear. The CDR3 length is 15 residues. The ends were cut back, 0 bases at V and 5 bases at J, with 11 bases in the middle. Germline V gene data show CDR1 as SGHTS and CDR2 as YDEGEE.

V gene TRBV7-9 combines with J gene TRBJ2-1; a weak D match, TRBD2 (5 bases). The CDR3 spans 13 residues. Germline CDR1 is SEHNR and CDR2 is FQNEAQ (reference sequence). Trimming removed 5 bases at V and 15 bases at J, with 20 bases between. CDR3 in amino acids: CASSPPGVLSLFF. DNA for the CDR3: TGTGCCAGCAGCCCCCCCGGGGTGCTCTCTCTGTTCTTC. The full variable domain, with the rest looked up from reference TRBV7-9 and TRBJ2-1, is DTGVSQNPRHKITKRGQNVTFRCDPISEHNRLYWYRQTLGQGPEFLTYFQNEAQLEKSRLLSDRFSAERPKGSFSTLEIQRTEQGDSAMYLCASSPPGVLSLFFGPGTRLTVL.

This clone was picked up one time. V gene TRBV19 combines with J gene TRBJ2-1, with 9 bases identical to TRBD1. Germline loops: CDR1 LNHDA, CDR2 SQIVND (reference sequence). The CDR3 contains 15 residues. With 6 bases clipped from V and 7 bases from J, the junction kept 10 bases outside the gene matches. The CDR3 DNA sequence: TGTGCCAGTAGCCAAACCGGGACAGGGTTGAATGAGCAGTTCTTC. This gives the protein CASSQTGTGLNEQFF.

The J gene is TRBJ2-3, the V gene TRBV4-1; perhaps TRBD2 as D (6 bases). The CDR3 length is 16 residues. Germline CDR1 reads MGHRA; CDR2 reads YSYEKL. The germline V and J ends were trimmed by 0 bases and 1 base, with 11 bases remaining between them. CDR3 in DNA: TGCGCCAGCAGCCAAGAAGGTGGCGGGGGCACAGATACGCAGTATTTT. This codes for CASSQEGGGGTDTQYF.

The chain employs TRBV7-8 and TRBJ1-2; no firm D call. V was cut by 3 bases and J by 1 base, with 9 bases left in between. This CDR3 is built from 14 residues. Germline values: CDR1 SGHVS, CDR2 FQNEAQ. The CDR3 DNA reads TGTGCCAGCAGCTTCTCAGAAATTAACTATGGCTACACCTTC. It translates to CASSFSEINYGYTF.

This chain uses TRBV27 with TRBJ2-1; 7 bases are shared with TRBD2. CDR1 is MNHEY, CDR2 SMNVEV, per germline (reference sequence). The length of the CDR3 is 14 residues. The V gene end was trimmed by 8 bases and the J gene end by 7 bases; junction bases not matched to a gene: 11. DNA for the CDR3: TGTGCCAGCGCGTGGGGGGGATGGATGAATGAGCAGTTCTTC. Translated, it gives CASAWGGWMNEQFF.

This chain links TRBV6-4 with TRBJ1-6, with TRBD1 matching 9 bases. This CDR3 comprises 18 residues. V shed 4 bases, J shed 5 bases, and the junction held 12 bases outside the gene matches. Germline CDR1 MRHNA, CDR2 SNTAGT. This chain's CDR3 is CASSASWGQGKDNSPLHF. DNA of the CDR3: TGTGCCAGCAGTGCTTCATGGGGACAGGGAAAGGATAATTCACCCCTCCACTTT.

The J gene is TRBJ2-1, the V gene TRBV19; D perhaps matches TRBD1 (6 bases). V was shortened by 4 bases and J by 8 bases, with 27 bases between the two germline ends. The length of the CDR3 is 18 residues. CDR1 LNHDA and CDR2 SQIVND come from the germline V gene (reference sequence). The CDR3 reads CASSRGTGATQGRDEQFF. Written as DNA, the CDR3 is TGTGCCAGTAGTAGGGGAACCGGAGCAACACAGGGACGGGATGAGCAGTTCTTC. Full variable domain (remainder filled in from reference TRBV19 and TRBJ2-1): DGGITQSPKYLFRKEGQNVTLSCEQNLNHDAMYWYRQDPGQGLRLIYYSQIVNDFQKGDIAEGYSVSREKKESFPLTVTSAQKNPTAFYLCASSRGTGATQGRDEQFFGPGTRLTVL.

This chain's CDR3 is CASSQDLARGQNQPQHF. The CDR3 DNA follows: TGTGCCAGCAGCCAAGATCTTGCCAGGGGGCAAAATCAGCCCCAGCATTTT. V usage is TRBV3-1 (or the pseudogene TRBV3-2) and J usage is TRBJ1-5; TRBD1 matches at 8 bases. The germline gives CDR1 LGHDT, CDR2 YNNKEL (reference sequence). The CDR3 length is 17 residues. J gave up 4 bases and V 0 bases, and 8 bases lay outside the gene matches.

This rearrangement joins TRBV2 to TRBJ1-2, with TRBD1 matching over 8 bases. From germline, CDR1 is SNHLY and CDR2 FYNNEI. CDR3 length: 15 amino acids. V gave up 8 bases and J gave up 1 base; unmatched junction bases: 9. The CDR3 coding sequence is TGTGCCAGCCACGACAGGGGCGTCTTTAACTATGGCTACACCTTC. Translated: CASHDRGVFNYGYTF.

This clone was recorded once. The chain has TRBV19 and TRBJ1-2; 10 bases line up with TRBD1. Per the germline V gene, CDR1 is LNHDA and CDR2 is SQIVND (reference sequence). This CDR3 contains 18 residues. V was clipped by 5 bases and J by 3 bases; unmatched bases: 15. Written as DNA, the CDR3 is TGTGCCAGTAGTGTCTGGGACAGGGGTTCGAGGTCGGACTATGGCTACACCTTC. This gives the protein CASSVWDRGSRSDYGYTF.